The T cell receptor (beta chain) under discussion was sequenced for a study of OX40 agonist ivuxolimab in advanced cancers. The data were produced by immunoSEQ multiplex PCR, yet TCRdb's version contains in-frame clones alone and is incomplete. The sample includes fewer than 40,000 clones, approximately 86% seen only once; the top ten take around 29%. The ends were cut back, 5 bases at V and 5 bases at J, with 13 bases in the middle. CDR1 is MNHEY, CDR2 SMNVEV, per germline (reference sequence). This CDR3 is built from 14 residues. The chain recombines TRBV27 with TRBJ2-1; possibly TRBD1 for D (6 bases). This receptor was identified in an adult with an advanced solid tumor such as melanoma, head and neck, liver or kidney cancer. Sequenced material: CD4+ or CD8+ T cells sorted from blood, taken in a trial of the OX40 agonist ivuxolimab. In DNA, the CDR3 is TGTGCCAGCAGTCCTCAGGACAGTAACAATGAGCAGTTCTTC. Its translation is CASSPQDSNNEQFF.